The T cell receptor beta chain described here comes from a study of CD8+ T cells in alopecia areata. General observations from the study: Lesional scalp exceeded normal scalp in clonality, especially in alopecia totalis/universalis.

PBMC-derived CD4+ and CD8+ T cells were sorted. As the sequencing template, cDNA was produced by extracting RNA and reverse transcribing it. TCRdb's table, derived via immunoSEQ multiplex PCR, lists solely in-frame clones and lacks some. The data show about 200,000 clones, with 56% seen just once and approximately 4.9% held by the top ten. Germline V lookup: CDR1 SGHVS, CDR2 FQNEAQ. J was trimmed by 5 bases and V by 1 base; bases with no gene match: 10. This CDR3 is 17 amino acids long. Remarks on this clone: What it binds is not known.

The TCR comes from a human donor in good health. The sequencing input was CD8+ T cells sorted from blood. This chain joins TRBV7-8 and TRBJ2-5, with TRBD2 identical over 10 bases. The CDR3 coding sequence is TGTGCCAGCAGCTTAGTGTCTAGCGGGGGATTAGGGGAGACCCAGTACTTC. This codes for CASSLVSSGGLGETQYF.